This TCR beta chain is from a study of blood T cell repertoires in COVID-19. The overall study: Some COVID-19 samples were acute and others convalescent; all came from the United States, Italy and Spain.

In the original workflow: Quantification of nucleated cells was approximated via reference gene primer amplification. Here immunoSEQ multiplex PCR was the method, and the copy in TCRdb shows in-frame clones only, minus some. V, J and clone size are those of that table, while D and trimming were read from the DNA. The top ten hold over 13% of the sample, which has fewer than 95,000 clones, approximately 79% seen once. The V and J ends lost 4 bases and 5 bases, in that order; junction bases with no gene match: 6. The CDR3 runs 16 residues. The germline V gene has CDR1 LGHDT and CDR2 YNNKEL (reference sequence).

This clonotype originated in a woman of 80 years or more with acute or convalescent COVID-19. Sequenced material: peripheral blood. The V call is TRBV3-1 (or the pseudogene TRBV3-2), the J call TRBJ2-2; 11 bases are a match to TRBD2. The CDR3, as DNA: TGTGCCAGCAGCCGTCATAGCGGGGGGGGAACCGGGGAGCTGTTTTTT. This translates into CASSRHSGGGTGELFF.